Each of the 24 T cell receptor beta chains below was sequenced from the same sample in a study of shared clonotypes between healthy human individuals. Profiling relied on immunoSEQ multiplex PCR, and the TCRdb table lists in-frame clones only, not all of them. The table shows some 2,000,000 clones, with roughly 95% occurring only once. The source material was naive CD4+ T cells sorted from blood. The subset: CD45RA+ positively selected. All receptors derive from a man between 18 and 29 years old in good health.

The chain combines TRBV6-5 with TRBJ2-5, with D tentatively TRBD1 or TRBD2 (5 bases each). This CDR3 comprises 15 residues. Trimming removed 5 bases at V and 5 bases at J, with 18 bases between. Germline values: CDR1 MNHEY, CDR2 SVGAGI. CDR3 loop: CASSTRTGAGETQYF. The CDR3 DNA follows: TGTGCCAGCAGTACCCGGACCGGGGCAGGGGAGACCCAGTACTTC.

The table lists this clone with a few counts. The chain couples TRBV12-5 to TRBJ1-1; 8 bases line up with TRBD1. Germline V gene data show CDR1 as LGHNT and CDR2 as FRNRAP. CDR3 size: 12 residues. J was trimmed by 9 bases and V by 1 base; bases with no gene match: 1. The chain's CDR3 is CASGLDRGKAFF. The CDR3 bases are TGTGCTAGTGGTTTGGACAGGGGGAAAGCTTTCTTT.

Concerning this clone itself: At one boundary the junction diverges from the germline segment, which might be a read error. The J gene is TRBJ1-4, the V gene TRBV6-1; weak D call: TRBD1 (5 bases). Germline CDR1 and CDR2: MNHNS and SASEGT. The CDR3 contains 15 residues. CDR3 bases: TGTGCCGGCAGTGCCAAACAGGACACAAATGAAAAACTGTTTTTT. This sequence encodes CAGSAKQDTNEKLFF.

V is TRBV7-2 and J is TRBJ2-7; 7 bases map to TRBD1. Trimming cost V 1 base and J 6 bases; bases outside gene matches: 9. This CDR3 is 15 amino acids long. The germline CDR1 and CDR2 sequences are SGHTA and FQGNSA. CDR3 region: CASSLEGAVPREQYF. CDR3 nucleotide sequence: TGTGCCAGCAGCTTAGAGGGGGCAGTCCCCCGCGAGCAGTACTTC. The full variable domain, its missing parts supplied by reference TRBV7-2 and TRBJ2-7, is GAGVSQSPSNKVTEKGKDVELRCDPISGHTALYWYRQSLGQGLEFLIYFQGNSAPDKSGLPSDRFSAERTGGSVSTLTIQRTQQEDSAVYLCASSLEGAVPREQYFGPGTRLTVT.

This clone was recorded a few times. This specimen includes other DNA sequences encoding the same CDR3. This chain links TRBV19 with TRBJ1-2; no firm D call. Trimming removed 6 bases from V and 4 bases from J, with 12 bases in between. This CDR3 has 13 residues. The germline V gene encodes CDR1 LNHDA and CDR2 SQIVND (reference sequence). In DNA, the CDR3 is TGTGCCAGTAGCGATCGGGGTTCCTATGGCTACACCTTC. This codes for CASSDRGSYGYTF.

This chain uses TRBV30 with TRBJ2-2; 8 bases are shared with TRBD1. Germline V gives CDR1 GTSNPN, CDR2 SVGIG (reference sequence). The J segment lost 7 bases and the V segment lost 7 bases, leaving 8 bases of the junction unmatched. This CDR3 is 13 amino acids long. The CDR3 protein is CALTDRAVGELFF. CDR3 sequence (DNA): TGTGCCTTGACGGACAGGGCGGTCGGGGAGCTGTTTTTT.

In this sample, this clone turned up once. This chain uses TRBV5-1 with TRBJ1-3; no definite D call. The length of the CDR3 is 16 residues. Germline loops: CDR1 SGHRS, CDR2 YFSETQ. The ends were cut back, 4 bases at V and 0 bases at J, with 14 bases in the middle. DNA for the CDR3: TGCGCCAGCAGCCCTGAAAACAGCCTCTCTGGAAACACCATATATTTT. Translated, it gives CASSPENSLSGNTIYF.

This chain joins TRBV11-3 and TRBJ2-7; maybe TRBD2 (6 bases). This CDR3 comprises 14 residues. Germline CDR1 and CDR2: SGHNT and YENEEA. V was trimmed by 0 bases and J by 6 bases, leaving 12 bases between them. CDR3 region: CASSLEGGVGEQYF. The CDR3 bases are TGTGCCAGCAGCTTAGAGGGGGGAGTTGGCGAGCAGTACTTC.

J is TRBJ1-5 and V is TRBV28; D not resolved. Germline CDR1 and CDR2: MDHEN and SYDVKM. CDR3 size: 12 residues. V was pared by 8 bases and J by 3 bases, with 8 bases between. The CDR3 nucleotides read TGTGCCAGCCGGTGGGCCAATCAGCCCCAGCATTTT. Its protein is CASRWANQPQHF.

The CDR3 sequence: CATSTPEQGAGNQPQHF. The CDR3 DNA sequence: TGTGCCACCAGCACCCCGGAACAAGGGGCTGGCAATCAGCCCCAGCATTTT. The V gene is TRBV15, the J gene TRBJ1-5, with a possible D match to TRBD1 (5 bases). Trimming took off 4 bases at V and 2 bases at J, with 18 bases between the two ends. Germline CDR1 reads LNHNV; CDR2 reads YYDKDF (reference sequence). The CDR3 contains 17 residues.

V is TRBV6-6 and J is TRBJ2-2; 7 bases are a match to TRBD2. Germline assignment: CDR1 MNHNY and CDR2 SVGAGI (reference sequence). The CDR3 has 15 residues. V lost 6 bases and J lost 1; bases outside the gene matches: 5. The CDR3 DNA is TGTGCCAGCAGAACCGGGACTAAGAACACCGGGGAGCTGTTTTTT. This sequence encodes CASRTGTKNTGELFF.

The V gene is TRBV6-6, the J gene TRBJ1-4; D not resolved. The CDR3 length is 12 residues. V was cut by 8 bases and J by 5 bases, with 9 bases left in between. Per the germline V gene, CDR1 is MNHNY and CDR2 is SVGAGI (reference sequence). CDR3 sequence (DNA): TGTGCCAGCGCGGGAATAAATGAAAAACTGTTTTTT. Translation gives CASAGINEKLFF.

As concerns this clone: With a much larger clone just one base away, this may be a read error. This same CDR3 is encoded by further DNA sequences in the sample. The chain employs TRBV11-2 and TRBJ2-7; D not resolved. Per germline, CDR1 SGHAT and CDR2 FQNNGV. The V end lost 5 bases, the J end lost 0 bases, and 2 bases lay between the germline ends. The CDR3 has 11 amino acids. CDR3 amino acids: CASSDSYEQYF. CDR3 bases: TGTGCCAGCAGCGACTCCTACGAGCAGTACTTC.

The genes are TRBV5-6 and TRBJ2-5; 12 bases fit TRBD1. Germline V gene lookup returns CDR1 SGHDT and CDR2 YYEEEE. V lost 4 bases and J lost 6; bases outside the gene matches: 7. CDR3 length equals 15 residues. DNA for the CDR3: TGTGCCAGCAGCCCGGGGACAGGGGGCGTGAAGACCCAGTACTTC. It specifies CASSPGTGGVKTQYF.

The chain couples TRBV10-2 to TRBJ1-2; D is undetermined. Germline V gene data show CDR1 as WSHSY and CDR2 as SAAADI. V dropped 4 bases and J dropped 2 bases, with 11 bases sitting between them. CDR3 length equals 14 residues. The CDR3 coding sequence is TGCGCCAGCAGTGCCGGGGAACCGAACTATGGCTACACCTTC. Encoded protein: CASSAGEPNYGYTF.

The V and J genes are TRBV5-1 and TRBJ2-3; D possibly uses TRBD1 or TRBD2 (6 bases each). The germline V gene has CDR1 SGHRS and CDR2 YFSETQ. This CDR3 has 17 residues. The V gene lost 4 bases and the J gene lost 6 bases, with 24 bases spanning the gap. This CDR3 reads CASSANGDRGRGDTQYF. DNA of the CDR3: TGCGCCAGCAGCGCAAACGGCGATCGGGGGCGAGGGGATACGCAGTATTTT.

The V gene is TRBV6-5, the J gene TRBJ2-7, with TRBD2 matching 9 bases. The CDR3 is 16 residues long. Trimming took 0 bases from V and 2 from J; bases not matched to a gene: 5. Germline CDR1 MNHEY, CDR2 SVGAGI. CDR3 nucleotides: TGTGCCAGCAGTTACTCCCGGCTAGCGGGGACCTACGAGCAGTACTTC. Protein: CASSYSRLAGTYEQYF.

The rearrangement links TRBV6-5 to TRBJ2-1; no clear D. Germline V gene lookup returns CDR1 MNHEY and CDR2 SVGAGI. V lost 5 bases to trimming and J lost 0 bases, with 11 bases between them. The CDR3 has 15 amino acids. DNA for the CDR3: TGTGCCAGCAGTGCCCCTTACAGCTCCTACAATGAGCAGTTCTTC. Translation gives CASSAPYSSYNEQFF.

The sample holds one count of this clone. V is TRBV6-5 and J is TRBJ1-2; 7 positions match TRBD1. The germline V gene has CDR1 MNHEY and CDR2 SVGAGI. The junction had 7 bases not matched to a gene; V was cut back by 5 bases and J by 4 bases. The length of the CDR3 is 14 residues. CDR3 in amino acids: CASSKGGQLYGYTF. The CDR3 DNA reads as TGTGCCAGCAGTAAGGGGGGACAGCTCTATGGCTACACCTTC.

This rearrangement joins TRBV10-3 to TRBJ1-2, with unresolved D. With 3 bases removed from V and 1 base from J, the gap between germline ends came to 18 bases. The CDR3 runs 17 residues. CDR1 and CDR2 (germline): ENHRY, SYGVKD. The CDR3: CAISDPRTFQSNYGYTF. The CDR3 DNA follows: TGTGCCATCAGTGACCCAAGGACTTTCCAGAGTAACTATGGCTACACCTTC.

The V call is TRBV6-6, the J call TRBJ2-5, with a weak D call TRBD1 (6 bases). Trimming shortened V by 5 bases and J by 7 bases, and 20 bases separated the two germline ends. Germline V lookup: CDR1 MNHNY, CDR2 SVGAGI (reference sequence). This CDR3 is 15 amino acids long. The DNA for the CDR3 is TGTGCCAGCAGTGACACGACAGGTGTCAGTGGGACCCAGTACTTC. This encodes CASSDTTGVSGTQYF.

J is TRBJ1-3 and V is TRBV7-9; tentatively, D is TRBD1 (5 bases). Germline assignment: CDR1 SEHNR and CDR2 FQNEAQ (reference sequence). The ends were cut back, 1 base at V and 3 bases at J, with 13 bases in the middle. The CDR3 sequence is 16 residues long. The CDR3 nucleotides are TGTGCCAGCAGCTTAGTTGCCCAGGGAGGTGGAAACACCATATATTTT. As protein: CASSLVAQGGGNTIYF.

The genes are TRBV4-1 and TRBJ1-4; possible D gene TRBD1, 6 bases. The CDR3 spans 15 residues. Per germline, CDR1 MGHRA and CDR2 YSYEKL. The V gene lost 5 bases and the J gene lost 5 bases, with 15 bases spanning the gap. CDR3 in amino acids: CASSKYRDGNEKLFF. The CDR3 DNA reads as TGCGCCAGCAGCAAATACAGGGATGGGAATGAAAAACTGTTTTTT.

This sequence joins TRBV4-3 and TRBJ2-1; 7 bases line up with TRBD2. Germline CDR1 and CDR2: LGHNA and YSLEER. V was pared by 1 base and J by 6 bases, with 18 bases of the junction left unmatched. This CDR3 is built from 19 residues. The CDR3 bases are TGCGCCAGCAGCCAAGGACGAAGCAGCGGGACGAATCGGGGCAATGAGCAGTTCTTC. Protein: CASSQGRSSGTNRGNEQFF.